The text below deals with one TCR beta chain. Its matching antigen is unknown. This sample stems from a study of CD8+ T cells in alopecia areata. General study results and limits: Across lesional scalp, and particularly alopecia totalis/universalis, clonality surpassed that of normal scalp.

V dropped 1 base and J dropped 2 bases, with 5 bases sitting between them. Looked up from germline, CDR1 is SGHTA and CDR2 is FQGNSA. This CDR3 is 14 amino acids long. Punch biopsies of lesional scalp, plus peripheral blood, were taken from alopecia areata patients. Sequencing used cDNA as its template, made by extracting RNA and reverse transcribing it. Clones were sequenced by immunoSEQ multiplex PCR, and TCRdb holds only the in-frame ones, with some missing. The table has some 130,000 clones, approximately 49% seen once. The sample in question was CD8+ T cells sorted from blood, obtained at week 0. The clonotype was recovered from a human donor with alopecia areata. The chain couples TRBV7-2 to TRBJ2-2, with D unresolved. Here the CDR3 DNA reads TGTGCCAGCAGCTTAGTAGGAAACACCGGGGAGCTGTTTTTT. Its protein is CASSLVGNTGELFF.